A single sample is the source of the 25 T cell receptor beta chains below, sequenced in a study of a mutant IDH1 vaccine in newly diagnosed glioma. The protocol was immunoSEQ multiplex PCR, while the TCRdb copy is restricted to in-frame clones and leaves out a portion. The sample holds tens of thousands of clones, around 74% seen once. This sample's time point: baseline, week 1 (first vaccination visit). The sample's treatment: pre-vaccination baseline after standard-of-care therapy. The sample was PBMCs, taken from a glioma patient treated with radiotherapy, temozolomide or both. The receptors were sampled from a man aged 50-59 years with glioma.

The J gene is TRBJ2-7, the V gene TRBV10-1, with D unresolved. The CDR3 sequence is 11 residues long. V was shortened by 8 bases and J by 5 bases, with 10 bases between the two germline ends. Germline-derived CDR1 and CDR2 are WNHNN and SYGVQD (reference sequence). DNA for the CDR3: TGCGCCAGCCCCACGCTCCACGAGCAGTACTTC. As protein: CASPTLHEQYF.

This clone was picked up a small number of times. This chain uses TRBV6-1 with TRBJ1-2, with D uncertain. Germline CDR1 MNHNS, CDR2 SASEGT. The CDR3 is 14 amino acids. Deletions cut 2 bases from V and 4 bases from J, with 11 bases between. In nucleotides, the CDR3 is TGTGCCAGCAGTGAAATAGGTCAGCTCTATGGCTACACCTTC. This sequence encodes CASSEIGQLYGYTF.

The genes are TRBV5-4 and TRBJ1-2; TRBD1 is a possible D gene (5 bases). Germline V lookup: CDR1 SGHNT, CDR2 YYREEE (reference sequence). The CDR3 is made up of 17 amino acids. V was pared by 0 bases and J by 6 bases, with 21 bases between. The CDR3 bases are TGTGCCAGCAGCTTGGCCACGGGACTGGACTTTAGGGATGGCTACACCTTC. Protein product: CASSLATGLDFRDGYTF.

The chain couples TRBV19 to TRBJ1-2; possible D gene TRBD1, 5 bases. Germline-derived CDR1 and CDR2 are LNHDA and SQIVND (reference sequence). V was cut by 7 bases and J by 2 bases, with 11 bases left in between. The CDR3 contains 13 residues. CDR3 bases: TGTGCCAGTAAAGAGGGACCGAACTATGGCTACACCTTC. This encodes CASKEGPNYGYTF.

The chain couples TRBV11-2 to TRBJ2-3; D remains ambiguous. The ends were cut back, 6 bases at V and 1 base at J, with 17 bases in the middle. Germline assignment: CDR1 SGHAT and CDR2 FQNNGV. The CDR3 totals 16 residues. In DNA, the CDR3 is TGTGCCAGCAGTTTAAGTCCCGGAAGGGGCACAGATACGCAGTATTTT. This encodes CASSLSPGRGTDTQYF.

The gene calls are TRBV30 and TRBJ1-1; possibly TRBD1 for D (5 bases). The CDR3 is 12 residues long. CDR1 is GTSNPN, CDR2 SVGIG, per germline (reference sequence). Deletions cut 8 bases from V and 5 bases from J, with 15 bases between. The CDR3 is CAIEPGGTEAFF. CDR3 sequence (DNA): TGTGCCATTGAGCCGGGGGGTACTGAAGCTTTCTTT.

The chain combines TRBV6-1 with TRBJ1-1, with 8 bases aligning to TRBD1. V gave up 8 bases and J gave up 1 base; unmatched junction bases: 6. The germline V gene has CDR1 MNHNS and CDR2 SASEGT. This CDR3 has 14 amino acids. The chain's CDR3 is CASRSGQGNTEAFF. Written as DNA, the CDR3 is TGTGCCAGCCGGTCCGGACAGGGGAACACTGAAGCTTTCTTT.

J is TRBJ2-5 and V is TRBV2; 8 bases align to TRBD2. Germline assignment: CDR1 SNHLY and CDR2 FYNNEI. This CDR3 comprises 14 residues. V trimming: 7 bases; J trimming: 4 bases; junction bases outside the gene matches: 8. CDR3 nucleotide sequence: TGTGCCAGCAAGGCGGGGGGTACCCGAGAGACCCAGTACTTC. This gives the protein CASKAGGTRETQYF.

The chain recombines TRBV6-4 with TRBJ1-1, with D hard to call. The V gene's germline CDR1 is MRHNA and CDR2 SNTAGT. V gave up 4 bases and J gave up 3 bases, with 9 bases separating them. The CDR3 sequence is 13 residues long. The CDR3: CASSGGQDTEAFF. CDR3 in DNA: TGTGCCAGCAGTGGAGGGCAGGACACTGAAGCTTTCTTT.

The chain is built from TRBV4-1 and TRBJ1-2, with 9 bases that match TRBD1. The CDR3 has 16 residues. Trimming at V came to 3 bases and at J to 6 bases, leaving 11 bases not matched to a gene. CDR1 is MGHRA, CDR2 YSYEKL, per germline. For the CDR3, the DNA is TGCGCCAGCAGCCAGGATCTTGTGGGGACAGGGCATGGCTACACCTTC. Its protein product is CASSQDLVGTGHGYTF.

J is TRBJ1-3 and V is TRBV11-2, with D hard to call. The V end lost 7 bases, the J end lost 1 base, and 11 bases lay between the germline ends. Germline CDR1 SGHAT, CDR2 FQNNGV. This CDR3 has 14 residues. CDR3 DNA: TGTGCCAGCATCCCCAAGTTTTCTGGAAACACCATATATTTT. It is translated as CASIPKFSGNTIYF.

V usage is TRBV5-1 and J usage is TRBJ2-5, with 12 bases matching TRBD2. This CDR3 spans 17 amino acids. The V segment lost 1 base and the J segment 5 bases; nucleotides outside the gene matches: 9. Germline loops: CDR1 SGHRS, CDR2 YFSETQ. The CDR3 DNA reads TGCGCCAGCAGCTTGCGGCTAGCGGGGGGGCCGAATGAGACCCAGTACTTC. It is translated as CASSLRLAGGPNETQYF.

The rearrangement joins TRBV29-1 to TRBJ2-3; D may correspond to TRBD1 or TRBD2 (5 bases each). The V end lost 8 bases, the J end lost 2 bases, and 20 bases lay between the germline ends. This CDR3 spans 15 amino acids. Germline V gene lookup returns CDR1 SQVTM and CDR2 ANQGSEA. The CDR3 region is CSLTGTQAPTDTQYF. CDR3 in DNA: TGCAGCCTGACGGGGACCCAGGCCCCCACAGATACGCAGTATTTT.

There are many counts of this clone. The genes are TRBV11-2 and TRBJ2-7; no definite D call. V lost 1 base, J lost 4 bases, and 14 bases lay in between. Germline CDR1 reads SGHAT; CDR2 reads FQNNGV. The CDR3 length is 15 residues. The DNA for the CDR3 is TGTGCCAGCAGCTTAGTCCCAGCCGCTCAATACGAGCAGTACTTC. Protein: CASSLVPAAQYEQYF.

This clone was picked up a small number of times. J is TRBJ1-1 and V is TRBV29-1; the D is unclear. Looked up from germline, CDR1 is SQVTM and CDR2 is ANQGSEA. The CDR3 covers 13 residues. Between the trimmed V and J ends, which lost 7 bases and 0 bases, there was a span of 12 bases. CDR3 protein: CSALRAMNTEAFF. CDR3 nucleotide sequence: TGCAGCGCCCTGAGGGCAATGAACACTGAAGCTTTCTTT.

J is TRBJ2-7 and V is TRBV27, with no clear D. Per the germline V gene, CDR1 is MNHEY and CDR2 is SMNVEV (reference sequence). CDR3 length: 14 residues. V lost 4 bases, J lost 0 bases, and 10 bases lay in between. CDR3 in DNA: TGTGCCAGCAGTTCCCCTCTGAGCTCCTACGAGCAGTACTTC. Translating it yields CASSSPLSSYEQYF.

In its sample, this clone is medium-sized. CDR3 sequence reads: CASSIFQGADTQYF. Written as DNA, the CDR3 is TGTGCCAGTAGTATATTTCAGGGAGCGGATACGCAGTATTTT. The rearrangement joins TRBV19 to TRBJ2-3; D might be TRBD1 or TRBD2, each matching 5 bases. The CDR3 is 14 residues long. From germline, CDR1 is LNHDA and CDR2 SQIVND (reference sequence). Trimming pared 2 bases from V and 6 bases from J, leaving 12 bases between.

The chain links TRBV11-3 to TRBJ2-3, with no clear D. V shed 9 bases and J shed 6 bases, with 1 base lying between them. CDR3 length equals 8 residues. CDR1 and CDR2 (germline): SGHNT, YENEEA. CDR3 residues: CARDTQYF. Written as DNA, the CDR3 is TGTGCCAGGGATACGCAGTATTTT.

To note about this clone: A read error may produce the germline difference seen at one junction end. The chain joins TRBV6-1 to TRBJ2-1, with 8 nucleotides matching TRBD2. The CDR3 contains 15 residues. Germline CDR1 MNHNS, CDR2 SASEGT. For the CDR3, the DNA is TGTGCCAGCAGAGAAGCGGGGGCCCTGATGGGTGAGCAGTTCTTC. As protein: CASREAGALMGEQFF.

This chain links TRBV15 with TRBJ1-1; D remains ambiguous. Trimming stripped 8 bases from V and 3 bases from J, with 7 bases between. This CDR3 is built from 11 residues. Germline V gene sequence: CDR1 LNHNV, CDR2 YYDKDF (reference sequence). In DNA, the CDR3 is TGTGCCACCTCCTTGGACACTGAAGCTTTCTTT. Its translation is CATSLDTEAFF.

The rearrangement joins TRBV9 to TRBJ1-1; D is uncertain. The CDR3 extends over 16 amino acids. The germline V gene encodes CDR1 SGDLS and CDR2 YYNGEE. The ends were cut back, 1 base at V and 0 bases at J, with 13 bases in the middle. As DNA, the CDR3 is TGTGCCAGCAGCGTAACAGATTCCCTCATGAACACTGAAGCTTTCTTT. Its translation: CASSVTDSLMNTEAFF.

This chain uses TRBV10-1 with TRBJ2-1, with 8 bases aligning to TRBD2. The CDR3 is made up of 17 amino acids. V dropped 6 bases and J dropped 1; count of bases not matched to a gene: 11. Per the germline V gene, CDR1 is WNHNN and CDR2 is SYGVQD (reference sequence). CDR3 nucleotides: TGCGCCAGCAGCACTACCGAGGGACTAGGTTCCTACAATGAGCAGTTCTTC. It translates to CASSTTEGLGSYNEQFF.

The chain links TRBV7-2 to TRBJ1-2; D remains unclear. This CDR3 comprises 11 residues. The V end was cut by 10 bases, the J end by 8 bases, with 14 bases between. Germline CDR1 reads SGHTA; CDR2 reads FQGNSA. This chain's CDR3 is CATWGRHGYTF. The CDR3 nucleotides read TGTGCCACCTGGGGAAGGCACGGCTACACCTTC. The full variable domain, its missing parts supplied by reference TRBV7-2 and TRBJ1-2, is GAGVSQSPSNKVTEKGKDVELRCDPISGHTALYWYRQSLGQGLEFLIYFQGNSAPDKSGLPSDRFSAERTGGSVSTLTIQRTQQEDSAVYLCATWGRHGYTFGSGTRLTVV.

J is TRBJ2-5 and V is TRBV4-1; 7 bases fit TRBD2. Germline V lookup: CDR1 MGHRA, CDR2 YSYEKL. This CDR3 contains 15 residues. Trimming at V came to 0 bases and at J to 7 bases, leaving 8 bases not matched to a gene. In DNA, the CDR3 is TGCGCCAGCAGCCAAGATGCGGCGGGGGAGGTGACCCAGTACTTC. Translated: CASSQDAAGEVTQYF.

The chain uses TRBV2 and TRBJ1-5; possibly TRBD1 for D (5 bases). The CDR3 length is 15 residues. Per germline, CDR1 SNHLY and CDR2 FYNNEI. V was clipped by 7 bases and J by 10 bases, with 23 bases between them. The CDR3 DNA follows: TGTGCCAGCACCATAAAACGCGGGGAGGGACGACCCCAGCATTTT. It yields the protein CASTIKRGEGRPQHF.